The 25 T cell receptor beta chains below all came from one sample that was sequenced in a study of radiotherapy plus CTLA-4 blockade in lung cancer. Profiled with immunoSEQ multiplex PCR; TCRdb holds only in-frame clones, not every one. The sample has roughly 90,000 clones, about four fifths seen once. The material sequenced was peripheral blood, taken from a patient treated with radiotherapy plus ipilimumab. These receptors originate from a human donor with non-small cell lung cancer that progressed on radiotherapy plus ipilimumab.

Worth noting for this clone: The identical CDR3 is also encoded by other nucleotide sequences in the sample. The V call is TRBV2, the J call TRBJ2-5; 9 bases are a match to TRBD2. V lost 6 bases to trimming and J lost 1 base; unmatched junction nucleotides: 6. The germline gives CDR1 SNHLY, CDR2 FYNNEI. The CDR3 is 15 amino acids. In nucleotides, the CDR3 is TGTGCCAGCAGCGGTCGGACTAGCGCCCAAGAGACCCAGTACTTC. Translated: CASSGRTSAQETQYF.

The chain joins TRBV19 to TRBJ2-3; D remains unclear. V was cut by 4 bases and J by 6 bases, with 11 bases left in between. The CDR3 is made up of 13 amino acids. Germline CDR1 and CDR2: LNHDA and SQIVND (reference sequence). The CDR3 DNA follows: TGTGCCAGTAGTACCACAGCCGGCGATACGCAGTATTTT. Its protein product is CASSTTAGDTQYF.

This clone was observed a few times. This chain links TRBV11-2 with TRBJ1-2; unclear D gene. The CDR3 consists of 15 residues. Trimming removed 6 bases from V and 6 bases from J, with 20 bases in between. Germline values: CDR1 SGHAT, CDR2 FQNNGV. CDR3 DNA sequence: TGTGCCAGCAGTCTAGACCCCAGGAGTCTGCATGGCTACACCTTC. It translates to CASSLDPRSLHGYTF.

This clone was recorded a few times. The DNA for the CDR3 is TGTGCCAGCAGCTATTTCGCGGGAGAAAGGTTCTTC. Its protein product is CASSYFAGERFF. The chain joins TRBV5-6 to TRBJ2-1; 7 bases are shared with TRBD2. Germline lookup yields CDR1 SGHDT and CDR2 YYEEEE. J lost 15 bases, V lost 3 bases, and 9 bases had no gene match. The CDR3 runs 12 residues.

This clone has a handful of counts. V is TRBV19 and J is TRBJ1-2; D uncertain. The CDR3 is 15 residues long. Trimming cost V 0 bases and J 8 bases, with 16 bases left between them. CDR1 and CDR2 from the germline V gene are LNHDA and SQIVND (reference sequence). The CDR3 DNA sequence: TGTGCCAGTAGTATAGATCTTTATGCGCTTGGGGGCTACACCTTC. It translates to CASSIDLYALGGYTF.

The CDR3 protein is CASSPRDSRAGELFF. The CDR3 coding sequence is TGTGCCAGCTCACCACGGGACAGCCGAGCCGGGGAGCTGTTTTTT. The J gene is TRBJ2-2, the V gene TRBV18; 7 bases fit TRBD1. This CDR3 has 15 residues. Germline assignment: CDR1 KGHSH and CDR2 LQKENI. V lost 1 base, J lost 6 bases, and 5 bases stayed unmatched.

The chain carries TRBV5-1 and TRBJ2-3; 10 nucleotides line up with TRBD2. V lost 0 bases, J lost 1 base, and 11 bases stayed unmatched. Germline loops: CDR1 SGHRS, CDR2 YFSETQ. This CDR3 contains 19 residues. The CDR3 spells CASSLESSSGRWGTDTQYF. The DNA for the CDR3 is TGCGCCAGCAGCTTGGAGAGTTCTAGCGGGAGATGGGGCACAGATACGCAGTATTTT. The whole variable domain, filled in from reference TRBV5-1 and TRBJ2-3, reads KAGVTQTPRYLIKTRGQQVTLSCSPISGHRSVSWYQQTPGQGLQFLFEYFSETQRNKGNFPGRFSGRQFSNSRSEMNVSTLELGDSALYLCASSLESSSGRWGTDTQYFGPGTRLTVL.

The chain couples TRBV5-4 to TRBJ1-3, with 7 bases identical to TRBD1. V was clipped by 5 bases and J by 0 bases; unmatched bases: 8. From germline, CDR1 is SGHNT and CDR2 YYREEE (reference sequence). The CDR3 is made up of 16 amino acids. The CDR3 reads CASSTTGDFSGNTIYF. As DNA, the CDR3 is TGTGCCAGCAGTACCACAGGGGACTTCTCTGGAAACACCATATATTTT.

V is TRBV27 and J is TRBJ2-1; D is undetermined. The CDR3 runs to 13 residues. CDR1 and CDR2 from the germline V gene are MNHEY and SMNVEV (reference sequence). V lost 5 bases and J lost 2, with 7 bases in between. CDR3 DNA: TGTGCCAGCAGTGTGATACCCTACAATGAGCAGTTCTTC. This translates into CASSVIPYNEQFF.

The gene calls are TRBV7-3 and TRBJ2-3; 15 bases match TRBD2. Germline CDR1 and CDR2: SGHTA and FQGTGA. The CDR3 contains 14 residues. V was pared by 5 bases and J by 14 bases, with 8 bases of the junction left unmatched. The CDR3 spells CASSPSGTSGRLYF. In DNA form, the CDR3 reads TGTGCCAGCAGCCCATCCGGGACTAGCGGGAGGCTGTATTTT.

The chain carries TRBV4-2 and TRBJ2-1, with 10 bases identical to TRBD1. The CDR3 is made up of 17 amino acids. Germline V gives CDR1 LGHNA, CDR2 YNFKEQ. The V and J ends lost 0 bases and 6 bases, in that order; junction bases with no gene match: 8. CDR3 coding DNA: TGTGCCAGCAGCCAAGATAGTAGCGGACAGGGGGGCAATGAGCAGTTCTTC. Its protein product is CASSQDSSGQGGNEQFF.

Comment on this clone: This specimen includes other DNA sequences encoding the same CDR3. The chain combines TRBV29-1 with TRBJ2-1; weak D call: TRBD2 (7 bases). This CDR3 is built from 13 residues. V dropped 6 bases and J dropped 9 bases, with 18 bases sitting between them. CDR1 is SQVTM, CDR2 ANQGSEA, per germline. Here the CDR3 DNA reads TGCAGCGTGGGGAGGGGGGGGAGCAGTGAGCAGTTCTTC. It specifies CSVGRGGSSEQFF.

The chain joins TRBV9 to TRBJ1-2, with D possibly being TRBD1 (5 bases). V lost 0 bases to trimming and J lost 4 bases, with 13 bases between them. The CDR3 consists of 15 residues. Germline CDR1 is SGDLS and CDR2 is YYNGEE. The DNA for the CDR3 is TGTGCCAGCAGCGTAGAGGCAGGGATCGCCTATGGCTACACCTTC. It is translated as CASSVEAGIAYGYTF.

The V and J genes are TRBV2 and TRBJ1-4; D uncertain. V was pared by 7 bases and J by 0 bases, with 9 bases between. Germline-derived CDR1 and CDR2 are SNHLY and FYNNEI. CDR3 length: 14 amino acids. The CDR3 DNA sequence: TGTGCCAGCAACAAAGTTGCAACTAATGAAAAACTGTTTTTT. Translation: CASNKVATNEKLFF.

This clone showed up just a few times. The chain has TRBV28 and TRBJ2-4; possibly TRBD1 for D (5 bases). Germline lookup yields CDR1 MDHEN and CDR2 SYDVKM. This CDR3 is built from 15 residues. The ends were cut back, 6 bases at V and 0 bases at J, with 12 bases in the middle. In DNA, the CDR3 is TGTGCCAGCAGGGAAACAGGAGTAGCCAAAAACATTCAGTACTTC. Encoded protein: CASRETGVAKNIQYF.

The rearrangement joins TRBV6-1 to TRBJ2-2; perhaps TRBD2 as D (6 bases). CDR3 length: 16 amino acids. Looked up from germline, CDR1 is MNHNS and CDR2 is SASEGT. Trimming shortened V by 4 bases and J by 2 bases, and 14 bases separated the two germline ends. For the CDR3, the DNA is TGTGCCAGCAGTGGCACGGCTAGCGTCAACACCGGGGAGCTGTTTTTT. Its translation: CASSGTASVNTGELFF.

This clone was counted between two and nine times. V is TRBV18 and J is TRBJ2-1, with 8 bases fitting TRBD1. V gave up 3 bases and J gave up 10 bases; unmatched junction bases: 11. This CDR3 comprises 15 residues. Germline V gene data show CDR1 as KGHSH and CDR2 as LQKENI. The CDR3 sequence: CASSPQGASRWEQFF. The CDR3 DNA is TGTGCCAGCTCACCCCAGGGGGCTAGCCGGTGGGAGCAGTTCTTC.

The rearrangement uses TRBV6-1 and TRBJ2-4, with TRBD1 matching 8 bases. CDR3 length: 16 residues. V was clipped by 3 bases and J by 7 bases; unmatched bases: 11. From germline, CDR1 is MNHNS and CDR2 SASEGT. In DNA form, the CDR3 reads TGTGCCAGCAGTGAGTGGCAGGGGGCGCACCGGAACATTCAGTACTTC. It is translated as CASSEWQGAHRNIQYF.

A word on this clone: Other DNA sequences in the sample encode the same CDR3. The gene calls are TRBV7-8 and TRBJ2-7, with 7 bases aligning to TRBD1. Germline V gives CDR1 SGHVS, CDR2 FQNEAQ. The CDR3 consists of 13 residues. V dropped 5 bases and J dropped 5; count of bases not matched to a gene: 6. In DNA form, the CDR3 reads TGTGCCAGCAGCCTACAGGGGTTCGACGAGCAGTACTTC. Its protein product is CASSLQGFDEQYF.

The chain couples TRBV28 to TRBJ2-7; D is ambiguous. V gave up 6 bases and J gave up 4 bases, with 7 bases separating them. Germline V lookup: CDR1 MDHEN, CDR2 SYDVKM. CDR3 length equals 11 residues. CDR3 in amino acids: CASSYRYEQYF. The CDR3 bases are TGTGCCAGCAGCTACAGATACGAGCAGTACTTC.

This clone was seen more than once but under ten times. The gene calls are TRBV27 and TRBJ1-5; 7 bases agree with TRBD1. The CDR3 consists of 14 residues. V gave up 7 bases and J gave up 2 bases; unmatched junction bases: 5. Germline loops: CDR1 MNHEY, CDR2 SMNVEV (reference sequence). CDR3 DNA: TGTGCCAGCAAAATAGGACAGGGCAATCAGCCCCAGCATTTT. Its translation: CASKIGQGNQPQHF.

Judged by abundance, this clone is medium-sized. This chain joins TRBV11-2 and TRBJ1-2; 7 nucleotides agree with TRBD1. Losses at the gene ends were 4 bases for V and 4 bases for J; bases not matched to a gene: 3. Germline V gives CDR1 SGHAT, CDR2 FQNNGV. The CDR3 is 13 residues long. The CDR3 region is CASSSRDSYGYTF. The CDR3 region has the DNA TGTGCCAGCAGCTCCAGGGACAGCTATGGCTACACCTTC.

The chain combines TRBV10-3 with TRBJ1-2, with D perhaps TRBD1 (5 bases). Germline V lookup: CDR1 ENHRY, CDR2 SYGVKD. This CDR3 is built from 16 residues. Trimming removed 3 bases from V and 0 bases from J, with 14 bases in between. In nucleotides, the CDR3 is TGTGCCATCAGTGACAGGGAAAAGTTGGCTAACTATGGCTACACCTTC. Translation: CAISDREKLANYGYTF.

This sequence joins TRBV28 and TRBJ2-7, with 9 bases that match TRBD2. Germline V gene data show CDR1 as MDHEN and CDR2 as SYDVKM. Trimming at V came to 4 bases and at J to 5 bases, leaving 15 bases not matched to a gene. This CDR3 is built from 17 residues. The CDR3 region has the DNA TGTGCCAGCAGTTCTGGGGATCTAGCGGGAATTTTCCACGAGCAGTACTTC. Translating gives CASSSGDLAGIFHEQYF.

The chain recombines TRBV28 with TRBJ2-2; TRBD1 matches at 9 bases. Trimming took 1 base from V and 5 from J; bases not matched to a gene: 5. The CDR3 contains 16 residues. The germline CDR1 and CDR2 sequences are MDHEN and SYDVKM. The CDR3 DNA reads TGTGCCAGCAGTTTATCCATGACAGGGGGAACCGGGGAGCTGTTTTTT. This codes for CASSLSMTGGTGELFF.